This T cell receptor (beta chain) was captured by sequencing in a study of T-cell reconstitution after alpha-beta-depleted transplantation in children. Study-wide results and limits: At one year after transplant, newly produced T cells mostly accounted for T-cell counts and diversity. Surviving recipient T cells and thymic progenitors produced the high day-60 TCRbeta diversity seen in some patients. Alpha-beta T cells present about two months after transplant were reported to originate from several hundred expanded graft clones.

With respect to this clonotype: What it binds is not known.

TCRbeta library preparation incorporated unique molecular identifiers. A single record per CDR3 protein comes from TCRdb applying MiXCR to the PCR reads. The sample comprises approximately 1,000,000 distinct CDR3 sequences, under 30% of which are singletons, and more than 25% rests with the top ten. The CDR3 has 14 amino acids. Germline CDR1 reads LGHDT; CDR2 reads YNNKEL (reference sequence). V was clipped by 1 base and J by 2 bases, with 8 bases between them. Sequences were derived from PBMCs, mostly from graft donor cells, sampled 360 days after TCRalphabeta/CD19-depleted stem cell transplant. This TCR came from a boy in the first two years of life who had a stem cell transplant for SCID, so the T cells may come from the graft donor. The chain is built from TRBV3-1 and TRBJ1-2; D unclear. The CDR3 sequence: CASSQGPSNYGYTF. The CDR3 DNA is TGTGCCAGCAGCCAAGGGCCTTCAAACTATGGCTACACCTTC.